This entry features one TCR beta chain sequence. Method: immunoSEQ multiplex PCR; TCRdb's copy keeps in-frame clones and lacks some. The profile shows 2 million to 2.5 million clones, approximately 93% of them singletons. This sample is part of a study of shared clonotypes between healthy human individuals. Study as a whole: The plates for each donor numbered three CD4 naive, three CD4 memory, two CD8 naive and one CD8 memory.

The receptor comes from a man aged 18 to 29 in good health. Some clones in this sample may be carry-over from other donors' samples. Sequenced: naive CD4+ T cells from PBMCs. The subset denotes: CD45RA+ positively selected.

The DNA of the CDR3 is TGTGCAAGTCGCCCAACAGGGGGGAGTGTGCTTAACTATGGCTACACCTTC. Its translation: CASRPTGGSVLNYGYTF. The chain combines TRBV12-2 with TRBJ1-2; no check of the table's D call, TRBD1, against the DNA was made. TRBV12-2 is given as a pseudogene. The CDR3 is 17 residues long.